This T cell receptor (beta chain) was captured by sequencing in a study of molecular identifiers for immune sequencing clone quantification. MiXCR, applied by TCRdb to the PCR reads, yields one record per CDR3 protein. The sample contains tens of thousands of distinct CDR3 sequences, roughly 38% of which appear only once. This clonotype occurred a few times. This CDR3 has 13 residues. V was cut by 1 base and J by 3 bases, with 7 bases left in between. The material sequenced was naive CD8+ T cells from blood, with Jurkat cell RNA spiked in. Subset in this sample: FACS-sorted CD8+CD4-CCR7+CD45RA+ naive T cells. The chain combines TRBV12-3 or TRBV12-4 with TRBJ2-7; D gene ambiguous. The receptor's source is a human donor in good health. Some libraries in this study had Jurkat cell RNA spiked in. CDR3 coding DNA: TGTGCCAGCAGTTTAGGGTGGGGCTACGAGCAGTACTTC. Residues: CASSLGWGYEQYF.